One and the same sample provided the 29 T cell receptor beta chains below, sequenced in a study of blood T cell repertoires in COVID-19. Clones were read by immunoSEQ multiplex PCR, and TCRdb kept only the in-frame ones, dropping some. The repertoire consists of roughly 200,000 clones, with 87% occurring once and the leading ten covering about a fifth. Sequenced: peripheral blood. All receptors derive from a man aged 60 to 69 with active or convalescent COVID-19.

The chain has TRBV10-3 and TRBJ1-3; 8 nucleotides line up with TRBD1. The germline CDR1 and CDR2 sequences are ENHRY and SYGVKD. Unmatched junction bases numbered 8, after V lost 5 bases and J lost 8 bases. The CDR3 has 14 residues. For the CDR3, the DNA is TGTGCCATCAGTCCCTTTGACAGGGGTGACACCATATATTTT. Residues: CAISPFDRGDTIYF.

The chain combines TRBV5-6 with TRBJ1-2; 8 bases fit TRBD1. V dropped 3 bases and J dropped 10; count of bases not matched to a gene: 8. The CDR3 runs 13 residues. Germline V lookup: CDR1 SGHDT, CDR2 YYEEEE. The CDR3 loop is CASSWRTGFAYTF. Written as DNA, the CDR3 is TGTGCCAGCAGCTGGAGGACAGGGTTCGCCTACACCTTC.

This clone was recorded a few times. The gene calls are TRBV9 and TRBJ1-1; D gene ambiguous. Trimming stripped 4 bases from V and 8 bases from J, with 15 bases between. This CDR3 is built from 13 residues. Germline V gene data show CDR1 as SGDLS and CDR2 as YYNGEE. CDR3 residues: CASSPRPLEEAFF. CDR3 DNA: TGTGCCAGCAGCCCCCGACCGCTGGAGGAAGCTTTCTTT.

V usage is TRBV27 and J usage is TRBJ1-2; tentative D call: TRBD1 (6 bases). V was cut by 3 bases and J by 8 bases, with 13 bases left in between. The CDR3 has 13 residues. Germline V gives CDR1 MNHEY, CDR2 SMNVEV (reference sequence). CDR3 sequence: CASSLGQGWGYTF. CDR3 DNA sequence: TGTGCCAGCAGTTTGGGGCAGGGGTGGGGCTACACCTTC.

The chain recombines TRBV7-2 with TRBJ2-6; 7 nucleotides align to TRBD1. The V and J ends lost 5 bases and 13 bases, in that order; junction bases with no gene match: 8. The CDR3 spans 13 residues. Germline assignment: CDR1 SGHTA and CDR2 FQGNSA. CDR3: CASSDRVSRVLTF. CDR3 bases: TGTGCCAGCAGCGACAGGGTTTCTCGGGTCCTGACTTTC.

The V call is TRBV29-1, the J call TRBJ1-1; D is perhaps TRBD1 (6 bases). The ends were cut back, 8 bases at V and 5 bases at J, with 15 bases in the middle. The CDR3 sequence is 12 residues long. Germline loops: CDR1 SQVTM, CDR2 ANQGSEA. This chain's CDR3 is CSTIAGETEAFF. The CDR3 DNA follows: TGCAGCACCATCGCAGGGGAAACTGAAGCTTTCTTT.

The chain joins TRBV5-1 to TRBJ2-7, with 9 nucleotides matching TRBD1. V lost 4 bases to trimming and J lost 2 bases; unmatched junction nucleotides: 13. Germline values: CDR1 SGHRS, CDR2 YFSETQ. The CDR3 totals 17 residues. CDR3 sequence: CASSGIKQGAGTYEQYF. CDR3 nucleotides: TGCGCCAGCAGCGGGATAAAACAGGGGGCGGGCACCTACGAGCAGTACTTC. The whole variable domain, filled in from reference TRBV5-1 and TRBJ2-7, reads KAGVTQTPRYLIKTRGQQVTLSCSPISGHRSVSWYQQTPGQGLQFLFEYFSETQRNKGNFPGRFSGRQFSNSRSEMNVSTLELGDSALYLCASSGIKQGAGTYEQYFGPGTRLTVT.

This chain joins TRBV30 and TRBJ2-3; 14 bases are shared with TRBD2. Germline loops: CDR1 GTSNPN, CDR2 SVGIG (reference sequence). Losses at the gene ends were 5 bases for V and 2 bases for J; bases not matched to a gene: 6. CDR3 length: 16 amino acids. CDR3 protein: CAWSRGLAGVTDTQYF. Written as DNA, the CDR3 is TGTGCCTGGTCCAGGGGACTAGCGGGAGTCACAGATACGCAGTATTTT. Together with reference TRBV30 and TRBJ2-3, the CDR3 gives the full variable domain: SQTIHQWPATLVQPVGSPLSLECTVEGTSNPNLYWYRQAAGRGLQLLFYSVGIGQISSEVPQNLSASRPQDRQFILSSKKLLLSDSGFYLCAWSRGLAGVTDTQYFGPGTRLTVL.

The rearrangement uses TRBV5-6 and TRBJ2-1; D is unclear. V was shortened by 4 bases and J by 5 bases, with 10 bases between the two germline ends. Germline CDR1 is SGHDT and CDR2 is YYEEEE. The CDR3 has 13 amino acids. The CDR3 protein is CASSLPADNEQFF. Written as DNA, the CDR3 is TGTGCCAGCAGCCTCCCGGCGGACAATGAGCAGTTCTTC.

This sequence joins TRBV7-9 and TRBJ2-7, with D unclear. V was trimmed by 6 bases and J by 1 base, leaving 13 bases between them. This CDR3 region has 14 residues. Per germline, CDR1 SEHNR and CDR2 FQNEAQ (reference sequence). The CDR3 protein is CASRPPSYSYEQYF. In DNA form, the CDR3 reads TGTGCCAGCAGGCCCCCATCCTATTCCTACGAGCAGTACTTC. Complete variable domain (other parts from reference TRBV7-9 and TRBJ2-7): DTGVSQNPRHKITKRGQNVTFRCDPISEHNRLYWYRQTLGQGPEFLTYFQNEAQLEKSRLLSDRFSAERPKGSFSTLEIQRTEQGDSAMYLCASRPPSYSYEQYFGPGTRLTVT.

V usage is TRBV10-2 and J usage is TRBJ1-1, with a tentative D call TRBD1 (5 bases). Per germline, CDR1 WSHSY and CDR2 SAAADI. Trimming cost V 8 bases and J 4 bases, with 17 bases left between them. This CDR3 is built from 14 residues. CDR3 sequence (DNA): TGCGCCAGCTACCCAGGGAGGGGCGGCACTGAAGCTTTCTTT. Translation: CASYPGRGGTEAFF.

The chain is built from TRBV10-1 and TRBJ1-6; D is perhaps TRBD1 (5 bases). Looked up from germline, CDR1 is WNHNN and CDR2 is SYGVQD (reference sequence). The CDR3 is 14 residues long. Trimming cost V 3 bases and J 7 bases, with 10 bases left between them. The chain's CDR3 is CASSEGVGNSPLHF. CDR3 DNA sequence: TGCGCCAGCAGTGAAGGGGTAGGGAATTCACCCCTCCACTTT.

CDR3 residues: CASSPTGTGNQPQHF. The CDR3 nucleotides are TGTGCCAGTAGTCCCACAGGGACCGGCAATCAGCCCCAGCATTTT. The chain joins TRBV19 to TRBJ1-5, with a tentative D call TRBD1 (6 bases). The CDR3 is 15 residues long. V lost 5 bases and J 2 bases, leaving 13 bases between the germline ends. Germline lookup yields CDR1 LNHDA and CDR2 SQIVND (reference sequence).

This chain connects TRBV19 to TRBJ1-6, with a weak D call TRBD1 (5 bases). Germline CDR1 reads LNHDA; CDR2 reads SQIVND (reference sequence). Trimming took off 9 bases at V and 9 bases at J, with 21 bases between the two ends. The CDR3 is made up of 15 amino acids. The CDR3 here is CASRETGGAGSPLHF. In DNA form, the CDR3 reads TGTGCCAGCAGGGAAACAGGAGGGGCTGGTTCACCCCTCCACTTT.

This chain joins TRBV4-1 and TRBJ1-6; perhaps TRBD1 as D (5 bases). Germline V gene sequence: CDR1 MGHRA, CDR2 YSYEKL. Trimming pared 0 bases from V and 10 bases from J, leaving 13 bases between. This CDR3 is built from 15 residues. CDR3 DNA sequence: TGCGCCAGCAGCCAAGATTCCCAGGGATCCTCACCCCTCCACTTT. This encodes CASSQDSQGSSPLHF.

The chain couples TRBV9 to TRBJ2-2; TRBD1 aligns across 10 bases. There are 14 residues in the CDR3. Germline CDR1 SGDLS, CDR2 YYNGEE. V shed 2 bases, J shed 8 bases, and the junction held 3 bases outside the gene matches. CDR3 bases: TGTGCCAGCAGCGTTGGACAGGGGGAAGGGGAGCTGTTTTTT. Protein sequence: CASSVGQGEGELFF.

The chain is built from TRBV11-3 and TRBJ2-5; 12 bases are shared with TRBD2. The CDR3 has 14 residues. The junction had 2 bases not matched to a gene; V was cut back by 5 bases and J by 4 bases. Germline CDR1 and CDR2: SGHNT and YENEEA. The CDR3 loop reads CASSPSGGAETQYF. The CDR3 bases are TGTGCCAGCAGCCCTAGCGGGGGGGCAGAGACCCAGTACTTC.

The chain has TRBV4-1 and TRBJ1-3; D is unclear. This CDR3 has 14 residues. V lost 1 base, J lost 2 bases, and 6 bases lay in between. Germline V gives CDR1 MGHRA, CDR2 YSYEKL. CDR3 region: CASSQAGAGNTIYF. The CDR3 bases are TGCGCCAGCAGCCAAGCGGGAGCTGGAAACACCATATATTTT.

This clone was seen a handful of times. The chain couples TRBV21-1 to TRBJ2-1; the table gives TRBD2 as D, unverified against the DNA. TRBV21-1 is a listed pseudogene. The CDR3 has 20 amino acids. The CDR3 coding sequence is TGTGCCAGCAGCAAAGGCGACTTACCCCGCCTAAGAAACCTCTACAATGAGCAGTTCTTC. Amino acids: CASSKGDLPRLRNLYNEQFF.

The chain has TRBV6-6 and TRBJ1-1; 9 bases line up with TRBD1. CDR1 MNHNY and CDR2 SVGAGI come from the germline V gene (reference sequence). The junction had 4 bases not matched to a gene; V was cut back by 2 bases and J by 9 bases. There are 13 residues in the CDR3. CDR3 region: CASSYQGQGQAFF. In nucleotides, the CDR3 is TGTGCCAGCAGTTACCAGGGACAGGGCCAAGCTTTCTTT.

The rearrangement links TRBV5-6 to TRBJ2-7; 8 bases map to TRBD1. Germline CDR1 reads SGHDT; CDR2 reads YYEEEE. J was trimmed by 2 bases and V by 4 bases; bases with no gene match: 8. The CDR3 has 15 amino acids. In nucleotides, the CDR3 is TGTGCCAGCAGCCCCCGACAGGGGAGGCCCTACGAGCAGTACTTC. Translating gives CASSPRQGRPYEQYF.

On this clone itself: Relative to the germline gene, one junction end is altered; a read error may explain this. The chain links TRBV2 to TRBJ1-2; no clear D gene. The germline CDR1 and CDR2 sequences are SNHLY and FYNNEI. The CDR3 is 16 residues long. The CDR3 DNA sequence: TGTGCCAGCAGTGATTCCGCAATCGCGTCTAAATATGGCTACACCTTC. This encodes CASSDSAIASKYGYTF.

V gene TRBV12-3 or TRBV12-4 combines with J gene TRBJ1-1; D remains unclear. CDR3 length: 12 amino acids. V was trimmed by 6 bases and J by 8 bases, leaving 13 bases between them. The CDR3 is CASRPLRMEAFF. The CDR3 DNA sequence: TGTGCCAGCAGACCTTTGAGGATGGAAGCTTTCTTT.

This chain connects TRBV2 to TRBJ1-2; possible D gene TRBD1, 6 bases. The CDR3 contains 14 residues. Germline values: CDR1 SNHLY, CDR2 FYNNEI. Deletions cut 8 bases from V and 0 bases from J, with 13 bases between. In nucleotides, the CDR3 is TGTGCCAGCTCCGGGACAACTGCTAACTATGGCTACACCTTC. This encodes CASSGTTANYGYTF. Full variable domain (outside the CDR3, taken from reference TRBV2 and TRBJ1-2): EPEVTQTPSHQVTQMGQEVILRCVPISNHLYFYWYRQILGQKVEFLVSFYNNEISEKSEIFDDQFSVERPDGSNFTLKIRSTKLEDSAMYFCASSGTTANYGYTFGSGTRLTVV.

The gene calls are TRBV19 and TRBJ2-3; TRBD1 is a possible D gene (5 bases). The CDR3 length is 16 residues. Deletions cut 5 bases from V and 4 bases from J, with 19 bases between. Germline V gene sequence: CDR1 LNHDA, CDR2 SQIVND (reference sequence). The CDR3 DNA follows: TGTGCCAGTAGTTACACTGGAAGGGGTTTTGCAGATACGCAGTATTTT. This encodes CASSYTGRGFADTQYF.

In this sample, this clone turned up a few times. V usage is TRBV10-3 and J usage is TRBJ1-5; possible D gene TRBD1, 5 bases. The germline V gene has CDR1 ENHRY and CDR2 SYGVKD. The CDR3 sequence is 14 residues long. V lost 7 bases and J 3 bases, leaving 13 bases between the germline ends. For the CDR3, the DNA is TGTGCCATCAAAGGACAAGGGGACAATCAGCCCCAGCATTTT. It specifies CAIKGQGDNQPQHF.

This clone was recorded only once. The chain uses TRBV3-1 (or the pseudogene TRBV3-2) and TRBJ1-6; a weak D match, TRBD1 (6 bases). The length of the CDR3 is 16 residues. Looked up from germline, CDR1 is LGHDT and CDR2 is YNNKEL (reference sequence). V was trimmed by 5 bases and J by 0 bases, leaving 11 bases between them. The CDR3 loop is CASSEGGGSYNSPLHF. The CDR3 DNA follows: TGTGCCAGCAGCGAAGGGGGGGGCTCCTATAATTCACCCCTCCACTTT.

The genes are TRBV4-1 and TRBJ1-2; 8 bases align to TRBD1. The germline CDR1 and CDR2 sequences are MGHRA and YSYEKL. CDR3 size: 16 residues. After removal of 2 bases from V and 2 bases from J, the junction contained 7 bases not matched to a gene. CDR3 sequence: CASSQPRQGTNYGYTF. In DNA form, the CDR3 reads TGCGCCAGCAGCCAACCTCGACAGGGGACCAACTATGGCTACACCTTC.

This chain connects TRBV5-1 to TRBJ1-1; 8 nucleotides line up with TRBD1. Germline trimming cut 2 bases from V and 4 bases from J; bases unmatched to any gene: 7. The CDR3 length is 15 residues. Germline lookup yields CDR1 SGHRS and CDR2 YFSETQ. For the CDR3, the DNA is TGCGCCAGCAGCTTACCGGGACAGGTTTTCACTGAAGCTTTCTTT. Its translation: CASSLPGQVFTEAFF. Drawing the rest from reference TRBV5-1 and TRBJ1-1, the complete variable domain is KAGVTQTPRYLIKTRGQQVTLSCSPISGHRSVSWYQQTPGQGLQFLFEYFSETQRNKGNFPGRFSGRQFSNSRSEMNVSTLELGDSALYLCASSLPGQVFTEAFFGQGTRLTVV.